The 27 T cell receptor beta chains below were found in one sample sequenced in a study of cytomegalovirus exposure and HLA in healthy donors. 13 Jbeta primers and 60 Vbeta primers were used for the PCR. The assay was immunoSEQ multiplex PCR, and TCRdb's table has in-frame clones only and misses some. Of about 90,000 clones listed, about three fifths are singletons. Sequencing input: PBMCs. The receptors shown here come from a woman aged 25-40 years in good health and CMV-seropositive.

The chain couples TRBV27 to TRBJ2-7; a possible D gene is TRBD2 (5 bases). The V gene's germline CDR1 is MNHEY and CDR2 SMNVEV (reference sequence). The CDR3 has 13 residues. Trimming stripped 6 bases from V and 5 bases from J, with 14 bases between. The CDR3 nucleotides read TGTGCCAGCAGCAAACTAGAAACCCACGAGCAGTACTTC. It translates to CASSKLETHEQYF.

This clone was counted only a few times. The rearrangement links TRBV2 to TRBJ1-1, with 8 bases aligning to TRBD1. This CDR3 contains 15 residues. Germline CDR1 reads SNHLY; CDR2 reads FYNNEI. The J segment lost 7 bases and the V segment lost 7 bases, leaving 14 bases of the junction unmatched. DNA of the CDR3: TGTGCCAGCATAGGGGGCAGGGGGCGCGGTGGTGAAGCTTTCTTT. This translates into CASIGGRGRGGEAFF.

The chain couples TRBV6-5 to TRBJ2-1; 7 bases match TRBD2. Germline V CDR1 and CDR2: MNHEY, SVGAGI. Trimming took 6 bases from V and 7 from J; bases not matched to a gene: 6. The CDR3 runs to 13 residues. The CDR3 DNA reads TGTGCCAGCAGCCGCGGGGGTGGGAATGAGCAGTTCTTC. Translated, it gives CASSRGGGNEQFF.

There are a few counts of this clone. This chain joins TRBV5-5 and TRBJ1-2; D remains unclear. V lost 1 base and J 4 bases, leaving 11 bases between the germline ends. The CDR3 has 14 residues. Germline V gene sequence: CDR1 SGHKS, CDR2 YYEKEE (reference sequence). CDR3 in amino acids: CASSLQELSYGYTF. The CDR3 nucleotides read TGTGCCAGCAGCTTGCAGGAATTGAGCTATGGCTACACCTTC.

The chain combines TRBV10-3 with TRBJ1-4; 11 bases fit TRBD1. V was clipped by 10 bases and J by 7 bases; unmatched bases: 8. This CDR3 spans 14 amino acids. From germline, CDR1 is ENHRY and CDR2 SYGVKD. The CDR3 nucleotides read TGTGCCACCGGACAGGGGGCAAATAGTGAAAAACTGTTTTTT. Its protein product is CATGQGANSEKLFF.

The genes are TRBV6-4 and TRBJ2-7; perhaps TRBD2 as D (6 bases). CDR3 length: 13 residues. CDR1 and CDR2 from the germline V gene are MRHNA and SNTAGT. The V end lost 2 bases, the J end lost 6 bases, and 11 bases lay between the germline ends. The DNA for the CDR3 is TGTGCCAGCAGTGACGGGACTCTGGGCGAGCAGTACTTC. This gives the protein CASSDGTLGEQYF.

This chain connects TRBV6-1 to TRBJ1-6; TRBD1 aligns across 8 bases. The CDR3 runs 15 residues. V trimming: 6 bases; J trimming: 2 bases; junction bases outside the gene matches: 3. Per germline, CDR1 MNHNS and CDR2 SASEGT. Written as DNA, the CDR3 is TGTGCCAGCAGCAGGGACAGGACCTATAATTCACCCCTCCACTTT. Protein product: CASSRDRTYNSPLHF.

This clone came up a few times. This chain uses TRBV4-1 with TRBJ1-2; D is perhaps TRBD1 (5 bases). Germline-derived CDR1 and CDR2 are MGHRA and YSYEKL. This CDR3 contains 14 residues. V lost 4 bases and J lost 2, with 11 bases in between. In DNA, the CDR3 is TGCGCCAGCAGCCCTTCGGACACAAACTATGGCTACACCTTC. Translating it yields CASSPSDTNYGYTF.

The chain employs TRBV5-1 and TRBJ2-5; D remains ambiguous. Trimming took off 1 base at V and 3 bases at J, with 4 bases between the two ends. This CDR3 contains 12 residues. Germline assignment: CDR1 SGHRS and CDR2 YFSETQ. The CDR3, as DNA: TGCGCCAGCAGCTTGACAGAAGAGACCCAGTACTTC. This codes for CASSLTEETQYF. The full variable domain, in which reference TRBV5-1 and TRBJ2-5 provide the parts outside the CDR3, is KAGVTQTPRYLIKTRGQQVTLSCSPISGHRSVSWYQQTPGQGLQFLFEYFSETQRNKGNFPGRFSGRQFSNSRSEMNVSTLELGDSALYLCASSLTEETQYFGPGTRLLVL.

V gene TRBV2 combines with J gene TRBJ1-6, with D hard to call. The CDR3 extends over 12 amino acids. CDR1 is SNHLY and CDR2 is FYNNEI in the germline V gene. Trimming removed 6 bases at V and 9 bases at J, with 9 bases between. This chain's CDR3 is CASRRLGSPLHF. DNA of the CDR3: TGTGCCAGCAGACGTCTCGGTTCACCCCTCCACTTT.

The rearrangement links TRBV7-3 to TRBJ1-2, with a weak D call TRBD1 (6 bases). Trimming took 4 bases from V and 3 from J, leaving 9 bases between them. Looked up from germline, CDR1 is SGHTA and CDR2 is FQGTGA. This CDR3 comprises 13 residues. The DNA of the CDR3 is TGTGCCAGCAGCTCGGACAGTGACTATGGCTACACCTTC. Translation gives CASSSDSDYGYTF. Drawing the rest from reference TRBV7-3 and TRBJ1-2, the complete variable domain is GAGVSQTPSNKVTEKGKYVELRCDPISGHTALYWYRQSLGQGPEFLIYFQGTGAADDSGLPNDRFFAVRPEGSVSTLKIQRTERGDSAVYLCASSSDSDYGYTFGSGTRLTVV.

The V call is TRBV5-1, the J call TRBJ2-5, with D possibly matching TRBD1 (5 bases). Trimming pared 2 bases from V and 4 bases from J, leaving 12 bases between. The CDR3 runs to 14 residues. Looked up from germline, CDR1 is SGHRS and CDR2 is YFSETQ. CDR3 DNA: TGCGCCAGCAGCTTTGACAGCATCCGAGAGACCCAGTACTTC. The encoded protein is CASSFDSIRETQYF. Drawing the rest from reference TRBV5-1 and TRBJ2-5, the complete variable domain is KAGVTQTPRYLIKTRGQQVTLSCSPISGHRSVSWYQQTPGQGLQFLFEYFSETQRNKGNFPGRFSGRQFSNSRSEMNVSTLELGDSALYLCASSFDSIRETQYFGPGTRLLVL.

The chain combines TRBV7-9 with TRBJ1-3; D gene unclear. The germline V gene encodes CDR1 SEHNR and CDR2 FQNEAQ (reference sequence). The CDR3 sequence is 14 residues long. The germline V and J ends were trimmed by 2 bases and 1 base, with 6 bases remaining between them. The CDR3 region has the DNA TGTGCCAGCAGCTTAACGGGGTCTGGAAACACCATATATTTT. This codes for CASSLTGSGNTIYF.

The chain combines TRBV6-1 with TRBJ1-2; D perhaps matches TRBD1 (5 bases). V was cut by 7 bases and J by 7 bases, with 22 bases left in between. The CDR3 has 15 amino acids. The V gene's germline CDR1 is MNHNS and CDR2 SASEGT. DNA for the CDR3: TGTGCCAGCATGTACGGACACCACTTTTTAAGTGGCTACACCTTC. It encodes CASMYGHHFLSGYTF.

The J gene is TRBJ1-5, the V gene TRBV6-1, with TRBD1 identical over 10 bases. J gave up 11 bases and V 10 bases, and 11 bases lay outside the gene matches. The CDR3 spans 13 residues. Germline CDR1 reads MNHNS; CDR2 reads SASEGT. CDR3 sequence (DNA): TGTGCCACCTTCGGACAGGGGGGAATGGCCCAGCATTTT. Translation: CATFGQGGMAQHF.

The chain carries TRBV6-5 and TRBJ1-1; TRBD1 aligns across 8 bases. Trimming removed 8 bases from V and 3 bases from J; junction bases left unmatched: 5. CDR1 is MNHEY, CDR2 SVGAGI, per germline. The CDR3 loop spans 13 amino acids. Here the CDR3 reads CASVRGLDTEAFF. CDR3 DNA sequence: TGTGCCAGCGTCAGGGGGCTAGACACTGAAGCTTTCTTT.

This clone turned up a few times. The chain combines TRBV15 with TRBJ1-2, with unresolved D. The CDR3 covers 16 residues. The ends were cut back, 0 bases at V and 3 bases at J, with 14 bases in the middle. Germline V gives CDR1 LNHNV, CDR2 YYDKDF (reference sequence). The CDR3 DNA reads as TGTGCCACCAGCAGAGAGGTCCCCTCTAATCACTATGGCTACACCTTC. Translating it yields CATSREVPSNHYGYTF.

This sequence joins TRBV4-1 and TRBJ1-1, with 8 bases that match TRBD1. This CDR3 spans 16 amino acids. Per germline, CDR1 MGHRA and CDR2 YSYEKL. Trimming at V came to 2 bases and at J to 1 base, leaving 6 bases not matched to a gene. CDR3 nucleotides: TGCGCCAGCAGCCAAACCGGGACAGGACCGAACACTGAAGCTTTCTTT. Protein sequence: CASSQTGTGPNTEAFF.

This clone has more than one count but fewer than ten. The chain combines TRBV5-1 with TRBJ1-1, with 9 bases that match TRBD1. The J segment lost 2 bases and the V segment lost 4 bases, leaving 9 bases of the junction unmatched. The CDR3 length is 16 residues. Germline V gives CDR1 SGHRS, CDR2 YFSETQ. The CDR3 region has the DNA TGCGCCAGCAGCGCGCTCCGGGACAGGGATAACACTGAAGCTTTCTTT. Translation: CASSALRDRDNTEAFF.

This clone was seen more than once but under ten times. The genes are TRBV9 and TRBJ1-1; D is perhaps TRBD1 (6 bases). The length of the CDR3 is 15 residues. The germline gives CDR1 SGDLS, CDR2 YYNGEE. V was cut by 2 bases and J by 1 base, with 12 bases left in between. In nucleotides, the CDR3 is TGTGCCAGCAGCGTCCGGGACACATCGAACACTGAAGCTTTCTTT. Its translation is CASSVRDTSNTEAFF.

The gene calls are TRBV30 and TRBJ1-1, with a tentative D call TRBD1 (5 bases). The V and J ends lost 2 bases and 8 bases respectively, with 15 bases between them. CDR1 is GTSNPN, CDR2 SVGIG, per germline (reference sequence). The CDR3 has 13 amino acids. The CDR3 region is CAWSLGTTREAFF. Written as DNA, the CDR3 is TGTGCCTGGAGTCTTGGGACTACGAGGGAAGCTTTCTTT. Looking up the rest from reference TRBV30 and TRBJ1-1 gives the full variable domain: SQTIHQWPATLVQPVGSPLSLECTVEGTSNPNLYWYRQAAGRGLQLLFYSVGIGQISSEVPQNLSASRPQDRQFILSSKKLLLSDSGFYLCAWSLGTTREAFFGQGTRLTVV.

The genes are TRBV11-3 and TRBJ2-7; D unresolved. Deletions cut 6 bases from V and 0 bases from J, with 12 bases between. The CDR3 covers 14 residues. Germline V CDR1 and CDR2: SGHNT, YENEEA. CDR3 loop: CASRPSGGSYEQYF. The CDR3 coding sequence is TGTGCCAGCAGACCCTCTGGCGGCTCCTACGAGCAGTACTTC.

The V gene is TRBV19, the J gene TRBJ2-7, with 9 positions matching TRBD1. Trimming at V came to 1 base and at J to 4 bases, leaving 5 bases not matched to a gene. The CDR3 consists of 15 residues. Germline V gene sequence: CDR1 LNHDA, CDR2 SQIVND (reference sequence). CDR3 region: CASSIGTGGLYEQYF. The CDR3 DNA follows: TGTGCCAGTAGTATAGGTACAGGGGGCCTTTACGAGCAGTACTTC.

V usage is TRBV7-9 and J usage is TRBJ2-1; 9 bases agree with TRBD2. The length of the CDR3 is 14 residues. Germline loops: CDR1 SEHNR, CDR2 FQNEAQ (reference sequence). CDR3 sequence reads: CSGGERGVNNEQFF. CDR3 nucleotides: TGTTCCGGGGGGGAGCGGGGGGTTAACAATGAGCAGTTCTTC.

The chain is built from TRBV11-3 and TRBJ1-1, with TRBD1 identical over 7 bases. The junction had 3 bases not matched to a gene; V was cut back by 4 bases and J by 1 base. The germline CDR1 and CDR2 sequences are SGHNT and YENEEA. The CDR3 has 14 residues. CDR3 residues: CASSYRGQNTEAFF. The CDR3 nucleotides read TGTGCCAGCAGCTACAGGGGCCAGAACACTGAAGCTTTCTTT.

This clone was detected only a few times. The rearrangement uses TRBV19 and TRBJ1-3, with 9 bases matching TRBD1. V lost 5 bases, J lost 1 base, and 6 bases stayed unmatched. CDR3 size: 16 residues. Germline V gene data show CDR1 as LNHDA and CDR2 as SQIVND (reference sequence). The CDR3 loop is CASSLGQGRSGNTIYF. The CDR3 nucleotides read TGTGCCAGTAGTCTGGGACAGGGAAGATCTGGAAACACCATATATTTT.

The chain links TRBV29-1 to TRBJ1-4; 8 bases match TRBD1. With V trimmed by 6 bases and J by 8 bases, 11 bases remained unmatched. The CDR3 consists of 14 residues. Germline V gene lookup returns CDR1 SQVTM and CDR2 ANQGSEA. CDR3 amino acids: CSVGQGLDNEKLFF. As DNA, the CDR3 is TGCAGCGTCGGACAGGGCCTAGATAACGAAAAACTGTTTTTT.